The clone carrying this T cell receptor beta chain was recorded a few times. Its antigen is undetermined. Just one base apart from a much larger clone, this may be a read error. Relying on iRepertoire HTBI primers and Arm-PCR of CDR3 regions, the team built TCR beta libraries. TCRdb itself ran the multiplex PCR reads through MiXCR, one entry per CDR3 protein. The data show about 380,000 distinct CDR3 sequences, roughly a sixth seen once. In germline, CDR1 is SGHAT, CDR2 FQNNGV. CDR3 length equals 15 residues. Trimming took 0 bases from V and 9 from J; bases not matched to a gene: 7. This record comes from a study of regulatory T cells in long-lasting Graves disease. Study context: Graves' patients, newly diagnosed, had taken antithyroid drugs under 3 months. Study-wide results and caveats: Thyroid tissue was not sampled; only peripheral blood was.

Time point reported: newly diagnosed GD, antithyroid drugs for less than 3 months. The TCR library was made from RNA that had been extracted from PBMCs in TRIzol. Clinicians diagnosed Graves' disease using American Thyroid Association guidelines. J is TRBJ2-7 and V is TRBV11-2, with 11 bases matching TRBD2. The source of this sequence is a female donor with Graves disease. The specimen comprised peripheral blood mononuclear cells (PBMCs), sampled at new diagnosis, from a patient treated with antithyroid drugs. The CDR3 sequence is CASSLEPWLAGGQYF. CDR3 DNA sequence: TGTGCCAGCAGCTTAGAACCGTGGCTAGCGGGGGGGCAGTACTTC.